A single sample gave rise to the 2 T cell receptor beta chains below, sequenced in a study of identical twins. TCRdb re-called the 5' RACE reads through MiXCR, storing one row per CDR3 protein. The table includes roughly 540,000 distinct CDR3 sequences, roughly 21% detected once. These data also featured in a second study, about T cells expressing NK-cell markers.

Sample: CD4+ T cells sorted from blood. The source of these receptors is a woman younger than 35 in good health.

This chain connects TRBV6-2 or TRBV6-3 to TRBJ2-5; 8 positions match TRBD2. CDR3 length: 14 residues. The V segment lost 1 base and the J segment 5 bases; nucleotides outside the gene matches: 3. CDR1 is MNHEY, CDR2 SVGEGT, per germline. CDR3: CASSYFASGETQYF. CDR3 DNA: TGTGCCAGCAGTTACTTTGCTAGCGGGGAGACCCAGTACTTC.

This clonotype was counted only a few times. The chain's CDR3 is CSARGRRGRYEQYF. The CDR3 bases are TGCAGTGCTAGGGGGCGCCGGGGGCGGTACGAGCAGTACTTC. This sequence joins TRBV20-1 and TRBJ2-7, with D perhaps given as TRBD1 or TRBD2 (6 bases each). V lost 3 bases to trimming and J lost 4 bases, with 16 bases between them. Germline CDR1 and CDR2: DFQATT and SNEGSKA (reference sequence). The CDR3 loop spans 14 amino acids.